What follows describes a single T cell receptor (beta chain). This clone's antigen is unknown. No qualities accompany the bases; no much larger clone lies one base away. The data belong to a study of T cell changes during pregnancy in multiple sclerosis (dated by TCRdb to the late 2010s). With regard to the full study: Changes in the T cell repertoire over the course of pregnancy were examined in this study in women with multiple sclerosis.

From cysteine to phenylalanine, the CDR3 is 16 amino acids long. This entry keeps only the CDR3 DNA: 48 bases, framed from base 1. CDR1 and CDR2, looked up from the germline V gene, are LGHNA and YSLEER. V ends up 4 bases short and J 5 bases short, with an unmatched junction base count of 13. To prepare the library, the immunoSEQ multiplex PCR assay was applied. The table comes from immuneACCESS by way of TCRdb, which keeps in-frame sequences with V and J called. Part of the clones is missing from these tables; in studies checked, under half for an unresolved V gene and the rest for unknown reasons. The sample includes just under 65,000 clones, with about nine tenths observed a single time. The top ten clones comprise 1% to 1.5% of the sample.

This sequence uses TRBV4-3 and TRBJ2-5, with 7 central nucleotides matching TRBD1. This sequence was found in a female donor in good health, enrolled as a control in a pregnancy study. The sequencing here drew on peripheral blood, taken after pregnancy. The DNA sequence is TGCGCCAGCAGCCCCGAAATCAGGGGGACGGGCGAGACCCAGTACTTC. Translated, it gives CASSPEIRGTGETQYF.